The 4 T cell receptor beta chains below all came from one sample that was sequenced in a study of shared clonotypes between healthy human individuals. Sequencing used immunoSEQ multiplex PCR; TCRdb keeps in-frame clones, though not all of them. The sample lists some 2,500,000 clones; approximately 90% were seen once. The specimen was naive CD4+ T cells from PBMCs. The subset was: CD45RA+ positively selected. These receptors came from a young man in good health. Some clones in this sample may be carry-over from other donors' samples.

CDR3 bases: TGTGCCATCAAATCCAGGGGGACCACAGATACGCAGTATTTT. Translated: CAIKSRGTTDTQYF. V gene TRBV10-3 combines with J gene TRBJ2-3; 7 nucleotides align to TRBD1. The V gene end was trimmed by 7 bases and the J gene end by 2 bases; junction bases not matched to a gene: 6. The CDR3 is 14 amino acids. Germline V gene lookup returns CDR1 ENHRY and CDR2 SYGVKD.

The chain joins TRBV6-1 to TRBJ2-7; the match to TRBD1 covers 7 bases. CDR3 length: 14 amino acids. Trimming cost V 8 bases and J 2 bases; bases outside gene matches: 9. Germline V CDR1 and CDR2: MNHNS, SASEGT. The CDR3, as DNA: TGTGCCAGCGAAGGACGACAGGGACCCTACGAGCAGTACTTC. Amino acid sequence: CASEGRQGPYEQYF.

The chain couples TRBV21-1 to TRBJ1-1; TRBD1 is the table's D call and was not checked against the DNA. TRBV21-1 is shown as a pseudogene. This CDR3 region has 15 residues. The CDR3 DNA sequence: TGTGCCAGCAGCAAAGTTTCTTCGTCAGGGACTGAAGCTTTCTTT. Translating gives CASSKVSSSGTEAFF.

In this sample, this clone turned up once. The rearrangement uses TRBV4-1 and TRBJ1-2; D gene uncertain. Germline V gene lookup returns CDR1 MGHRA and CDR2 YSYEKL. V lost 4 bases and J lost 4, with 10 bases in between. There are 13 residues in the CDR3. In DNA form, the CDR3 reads TGCGCCAGCAGCCCCCCGACGGGCTATGGCTACACCTTC. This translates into CASSPPTGYGYTF.